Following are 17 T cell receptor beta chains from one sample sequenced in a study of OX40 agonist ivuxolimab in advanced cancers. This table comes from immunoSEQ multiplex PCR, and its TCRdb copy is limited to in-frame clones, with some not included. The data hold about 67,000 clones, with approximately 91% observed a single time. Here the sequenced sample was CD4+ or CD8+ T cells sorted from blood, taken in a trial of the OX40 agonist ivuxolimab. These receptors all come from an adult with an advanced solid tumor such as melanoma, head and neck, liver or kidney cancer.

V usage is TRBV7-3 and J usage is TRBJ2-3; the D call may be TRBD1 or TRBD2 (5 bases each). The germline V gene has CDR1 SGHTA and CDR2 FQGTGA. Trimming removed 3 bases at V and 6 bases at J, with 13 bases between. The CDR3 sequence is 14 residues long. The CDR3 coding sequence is TGTGCCAGCAGCTTTTCCGGGGCGACGGATACGCAGTATTTT. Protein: CASSFSGATDTQYF.

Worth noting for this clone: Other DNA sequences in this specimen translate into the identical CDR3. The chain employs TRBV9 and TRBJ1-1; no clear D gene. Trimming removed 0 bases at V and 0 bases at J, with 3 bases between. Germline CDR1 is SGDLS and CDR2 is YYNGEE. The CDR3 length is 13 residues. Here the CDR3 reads CASSVALNTEAFF. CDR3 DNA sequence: TGTGCCAGCAGCGTAGCTCTGAACACTGAAGCTTTCTTT. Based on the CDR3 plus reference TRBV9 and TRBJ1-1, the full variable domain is DSGVTQTPKHLITATGQRVTLRCSPRSGDLSVYWYQQSLDQGLQFLIQYYNGEERAKGNILERFSAQQFPDLHSELNLSSLELGDSALYFCASSVALNTEAFFGQGTRLTVV.

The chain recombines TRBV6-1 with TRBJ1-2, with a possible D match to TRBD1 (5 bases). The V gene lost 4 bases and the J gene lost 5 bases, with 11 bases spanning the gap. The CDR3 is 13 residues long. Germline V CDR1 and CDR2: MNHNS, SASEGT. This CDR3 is CASSARGTYGYTF. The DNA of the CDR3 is TGTGCCAGCAGTGCTAGGGGCACTTATGGCTACACCTTC.

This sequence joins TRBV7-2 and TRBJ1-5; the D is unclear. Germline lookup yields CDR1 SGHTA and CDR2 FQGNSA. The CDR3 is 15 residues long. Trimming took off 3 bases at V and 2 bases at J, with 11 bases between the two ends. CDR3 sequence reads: CASSLEGLRNQPQHF. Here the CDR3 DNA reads TGTGCCAGCAGCTTGGAGGGTTTACGCAATCAGCCCCAGCATTTT.

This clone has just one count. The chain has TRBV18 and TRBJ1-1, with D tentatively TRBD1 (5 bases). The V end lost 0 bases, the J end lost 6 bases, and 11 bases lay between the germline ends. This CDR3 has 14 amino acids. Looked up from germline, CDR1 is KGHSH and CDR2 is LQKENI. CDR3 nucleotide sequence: TGTGCCAGCTCACCACCGGGGGGGTCGGCTGAAGCTTTCTTT. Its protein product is CASSPPGGSAEAFF.

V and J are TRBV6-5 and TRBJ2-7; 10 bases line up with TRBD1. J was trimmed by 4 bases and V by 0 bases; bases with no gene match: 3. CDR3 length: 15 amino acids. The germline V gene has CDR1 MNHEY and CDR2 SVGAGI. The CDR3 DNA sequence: TGTGCCAGCAGTTACTCAGACAGGGGGCTATACGAGCAGTACTTC. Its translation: CASSYSDRGLYEQYF.

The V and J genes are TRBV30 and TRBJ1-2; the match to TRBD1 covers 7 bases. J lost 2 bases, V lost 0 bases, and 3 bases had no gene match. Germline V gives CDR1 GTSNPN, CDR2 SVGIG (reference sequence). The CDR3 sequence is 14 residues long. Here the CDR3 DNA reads TGTGCCTGGAGTGTGACAGGGACCAACTATGGCTACACCTTC. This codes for CAWSVTGTNYGYTF.

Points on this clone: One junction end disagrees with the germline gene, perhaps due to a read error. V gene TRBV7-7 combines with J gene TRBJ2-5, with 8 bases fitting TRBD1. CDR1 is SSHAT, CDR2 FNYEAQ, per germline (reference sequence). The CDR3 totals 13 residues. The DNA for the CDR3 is TGTGCTAGCAGTTCGGACAGGGACGAGACCCAGTACTTC. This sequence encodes CASSSDRDETQYF.

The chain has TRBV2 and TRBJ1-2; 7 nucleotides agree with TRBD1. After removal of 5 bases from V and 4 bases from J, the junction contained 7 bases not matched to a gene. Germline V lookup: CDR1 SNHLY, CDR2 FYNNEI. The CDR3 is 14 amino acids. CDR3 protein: CASSRDRSSYGYTF. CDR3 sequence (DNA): TGTGCCAGCAGTAGGGACAGAAGTTCCTATGGCTACACCTTC.

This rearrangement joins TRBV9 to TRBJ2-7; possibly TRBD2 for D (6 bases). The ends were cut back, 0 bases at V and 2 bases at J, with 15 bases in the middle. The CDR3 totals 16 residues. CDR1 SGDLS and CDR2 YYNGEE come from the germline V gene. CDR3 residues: CASSVAAEGSAYEQYF. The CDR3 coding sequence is TGTGCCAGCAGCGTAGCAGCGGAGGGGTCGGCCTACGAGCAGTACTTC.

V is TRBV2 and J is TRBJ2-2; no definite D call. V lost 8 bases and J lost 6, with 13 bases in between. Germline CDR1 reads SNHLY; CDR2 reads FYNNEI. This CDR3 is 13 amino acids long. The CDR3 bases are TGTGCCAGCCTGAAAGGGTTCCCCGGGGAGCTGTTTTTT. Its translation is CASLKGFPGELFF.

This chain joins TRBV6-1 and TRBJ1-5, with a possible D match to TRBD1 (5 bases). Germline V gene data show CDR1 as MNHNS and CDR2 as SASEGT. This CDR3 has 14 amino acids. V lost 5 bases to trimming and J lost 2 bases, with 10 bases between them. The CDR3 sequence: CASSLWDGNQPQHF. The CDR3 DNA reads TGTGCCAGCAGTCTCTGGGACGGCAATCAGCCCCAGCATTTT.

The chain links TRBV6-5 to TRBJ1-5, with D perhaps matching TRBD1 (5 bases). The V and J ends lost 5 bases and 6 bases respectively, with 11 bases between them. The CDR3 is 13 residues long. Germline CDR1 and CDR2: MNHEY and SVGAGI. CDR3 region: CASSIQGRQPQHF. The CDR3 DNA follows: TGTGCCAGCAGTATCCAGGGTCGTCAGCCCCAGCATTTT.

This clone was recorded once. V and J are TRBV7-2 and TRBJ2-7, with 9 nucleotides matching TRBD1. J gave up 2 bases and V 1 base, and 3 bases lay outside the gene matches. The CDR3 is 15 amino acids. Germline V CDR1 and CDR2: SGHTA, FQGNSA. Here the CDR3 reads CASSLGTGETYEQYF. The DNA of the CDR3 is TGTGCCAGCAGCTTAGGGACAGGGGAAACCTACGAGCAGTACTTC.

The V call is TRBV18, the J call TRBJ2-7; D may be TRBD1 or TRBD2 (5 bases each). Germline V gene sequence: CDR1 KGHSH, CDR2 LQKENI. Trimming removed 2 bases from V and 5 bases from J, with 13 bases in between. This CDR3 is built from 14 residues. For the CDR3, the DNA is TGTGCCAGCTCACCAATGGGCAGGGACCACGAGCAGTACTTC. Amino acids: CASSPMGRDHEQYF.

DNA for the CDR3: TGTGCCAGCAGTTCAGCTCTATCTGGGGCCAACGTCCTGACTTTC. Protein product: CASSSALSGANVLTF. The rearrangement links TRBV28 to TRBJ2-6; D is ambiguous. CDR1 and CDR2 from the germline V gene are MDHEN and SYDVKM. The CDR3 sequence is 15 residues long. V was clipped by 4 bases and J by 1 base, with 8 bases between them.

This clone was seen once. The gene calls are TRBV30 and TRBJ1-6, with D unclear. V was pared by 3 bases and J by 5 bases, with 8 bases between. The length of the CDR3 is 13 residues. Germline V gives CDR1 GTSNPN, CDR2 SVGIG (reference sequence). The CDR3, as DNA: TGTGCCTGGAGGCAGGCGAATAATTCACCCCTCCACTTT. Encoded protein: CAWRQANNSPLHF.